The 27 T cell receptor beta chains given below trace back to one sample, sequenced in a study of blood T cell repertoires in COVID-19. The protocol was immunoSEQ multiplex PCR, while the TCRdb copy is restricted to in-frame clones and leaves out a portion. The sample has fewer than 200,000 clones; about three quarters are singletons. Sequencing was performed on peripheral blood. Receptors originate from a woman between 45 and 65 years old with active or convalescent COVID-19.

The chain carries TRBV19 and TRBJ2-6; TRBD1 aligns across 8 bases. CDR3 size: 17 residues. V was pared by 0 bases and J by 4 bases, with 5 bases of the junction left unmatched. CDR1 is LNHDA, CDR2 SQIVND, per germline (reference sequence). CDR3 residues: CASSIDRTGSGANVLTF. As DNA, the CDR3 is TGTGCCAGTAGTATAGATAGGACAGGGAGCGGGGCCAACGTCCTGACTTTC.

The CDR3 DNA follows: TGTGCCAGCAGGGACAGGGGGCCTGTTAACGAGCAGTACTTC. It codes for CASRDRGPVNEQYF. V usage is TRBV2 and J usage is TRBJ2-7; 11 nucleotides match TRBD1. The CDR3 consists of 14 residues. Germline V gene data show CDR1 as SNHLY and CDR2 as FYNNEI. The J segment lost 5 bases and the V segment lost 6 bases, leaving 6 bases of the junction unmatched.

The J gene is TRBJ1-4, the V gene TRBV7-9; 8 bases are shared with TRBD1. After removal of 5 bases from V and 6 bases from J, the junction contained 5 bases not matched to a gene. Germline V gene lookup returns CDR1 SEHNR and CDR2 FQNEAQ (reference sequence). This CDR3 region has 14 residues. CDR3 DNA: TGTGCCAGCAGCCGACCGGGACAGGATGAAAAACTGTTTTTT. This sequence encodes CASSRPGQDEKLFF.

V gene TRBV5-4 combines with J gene TRBJ2-2, with 14 nucleotides matching TRBD2. The junction had 12 bases not matched to a gene; V was cut back by 4 bases and J by 7 bases. There are 18 residues in the CDR3. In germline, CDR1 is SGHNT, CDR2 YYREEE (reference sequence). In DNA, the CDR3 is TGTGCCAGCAGCCCCGAGAGACTAGCGGGAGGGCCGGACGGGGAGCTGTTTTTT. It encodes CASSPERLAGGPDGELFF. Complete variable domain (other parts from reference TRBV5-4 and TRBJ2-2): ETGVTQSPTHLIKTRGQQVTLRCSSQSGHNTVSWYQQALGQGPQFIFQYYREEENGRGNFPPRFSGLQFPNYSSELNVNALELDDSALYLCASSPERLAGGPDGELFFGEGSRLTVL.

This clone has just a few counts. The chain employs TRBV7-9 and TRBJ1-3; D might be TRBD1 (6 bases). Trimming stripped 8 bases from V and 4 bases from J, with 12 bases between. This CDR3 comprises 13 residues. Looked up from germline, CDR1 is SEHNR and CDR2 is FQNEAQ (reference sequence). The CDR3 sequence is CASAGAKGNTIYF. As DNA, the CDR3 is TGTGCCAGCGCAGGGGCGAAAGGAAACACCATATATTTT.

The chain employs TRBV10-3 and TRBJ1-6; 9 nucleotides align to TRBD1. This CDR3 is 15 amino acids long. The germline V gene encodes CDR1 ENHRY and CDR2 SYGVKD. The V segment lost 6 bases and the J segment 5 bases; nucleotides outside the gene matches: 5. The CDR3 region is CAISSRDRDNSPLHF. CDR3 sequence (DNA): TGTGCCATCAGCTCCCGGGACAGGGATAATTCACCCCTCCACTTT.

The CDR3 loop reads CASRFPGGGSPLHF. The CDR3 DNA reads TGTGCCAGCAGATTCCCGGGGGGTGGATCACCCCTCCACTTT. The rearrangement links TRBV28 to TRBJ1-6, with D maybe TRBD1 (5 bases). Trimming shortened V by 6 bases and J by 10 bases, and 16 bases separated the two germline ends. Germline V gives CDR1 MDHEN, CDR2 SYDVKM. CDR3 length: 14 amino acids.

V is TRBV6-5 and J is TRBJ1-6; no clear D gene. CDR1 and CDR2 from the germline V gene are MNHEY and SVGAGI. The CDR3 length is 16 residues. V shed 0 bases and J shed 6 bases, with 12 bases lying between them. CDR3 sequence: CASSYSMFGVNSPLHF. For the CDR3, the DNA is TGTGCCAGCAGTTACTCGATGTTCGGAGTTAATTCACCCCTCCACTTT.

The gene calls are TRBV5-1 and TRBJ1-2, with D uncertain. Deletions cut 0 bases from V and 4 bases from J, with 13 bases between. Germline CDR1 reads SGHRS; CDR2 reads YFSETQ. This CDR3 comprises 15 residues. Here the CDR3 DNA reads TGCGCCAGCAGCTTGGACTCCCGGGGAGGCTATGGCTACACCTTC. Residues: CASSLDSRGGYGYTF.

This CDR3 is CASREGLADSYEQYF. The DNA of the CDR3 is TGTGCCAGCAGGGAGGGACTAGCGGATTCCTACGAGCAGTACTTC. The chain employs TRBV7-2 and TRBJ2-7; 11 nucleotides agree with TRBD2. V lost 6 bases and J lost 1; bases outside the gene matches: 5. The CDR3 contains 15 residues. Germline values: CDR1 SGHTA, CDR2 FQGNSA.

This chain links TRBV4-3 with TRBJ2-3; 9 bases map to TRBD2. The V and J ends lost 0 bases and 4 bases, in that order; junction bases with no gene match: 11. This CDR3 has 18 amino acids. Germline V gene lookup returns CDR1 LGHNA and CDR2 YSLEER. In DNA, the CDR3 is TGCGCCAGCAGCCAAGATCTCAGCCTAGCGGGGAAGGCAGATACGCAGTATTTT. Its translation: CASSQDLSLAGKADTQYF.

The J gene is TRBJ1-1, the V gene TRBV30; maybe TRBD1 (5 bases). Between the trimmed V and J ends, which lost 0 bases and 8 bases, there was a span of 19 bases. This CDR3 comprises 15 residues. The germline gives CDR1 GTSNPN, CDR2 SVGIG (reference sequence). The CDR3 reads CAWSVLGGTTIEAFF. CDR3 sequence (DNA): TGTGCCTGGAGTGTATTGGGGGGAACGACGATCGAAGCTTTCTTT.

There are a few counts of this clone. This chain connects TRBV7-6 to TRBJ2-7; TRBD2 might be the D (6 bases). The CDR3 sequence is 13 residues long. Trimming pared 5 bases from V and 7 bases from J, leaving 15 bases between. Germline-derived CDR1 and CDR2 are SGHVS and FNYEAQ. CDR3 sequence reads: CASSREAGREQYF. Written as DNA, the CDR3 is TGTGCCAGCAGCCGAGAGGCGGGGCGAGAGCAGTACTTC.

The V call is TRBV18, the J call TRBJ1-1, with 7 bases aligning to TRBD1. The CDR3 has 13 residues. V was clipped by 8 bases and J by 1 base; unmatched bases: 4. The germline gives CDR1 KGHSH, CDR2 LQKENI. Written as DNA, the CDR3 is TGTGCCAGCCGACAGGGATCGAACACTGAAGCTTTCTTT. Its protein product is CASRQGSNTEAFF.

The rearrangement uses TRBV5-1 and TRBJ2-6; no reliable D call. V was clipped by 4 bases and J by 0 bases, with 8 bases between them. The germline CDR1 and CDR2 sequences are SGHRS and YFSETQ. This CDR3 is 15 amino acids long. The CDR3: CASSISSSGANVLTF. CDR3 DNA sequence: TGCGCCAGCAGCATTAGTAGCTCTGGGGCCAACGTCCTGACTTTC.

The chain employs TRBV5-6 and TRBJ1-6, with D unresolved. CDR1 SGHDT and CDR2 YYEEEE come from the germline V gene. The CDR3 has 14 residues. V was trimmed by 0 bases and J by 7 bases, leaving 8 bases between them. The CDR3 sequence is CASSLERANSPLHF. The CDR3 region has the DNA TGTGCCAGCAGCTTGGAGAGGGCGAATTCACCCCTCCACTTT.

This chain uses TRBV19 with TRBJ2-5; TRBD1 is a possible D gene (6 bases). Per the germline V gene, CDR1 is LNHDA and CDR2 is SQIVND (reference sequence). The CDR3 runs to 15 residues. V was trimmed by 0 bases and J by 5 bases, leaving 13 bases between them. CDR3 sequence: CASSIDSGAGETQYF. In DNA form, the CDR3 reads TGTGCCAGTAGTATAGATTCAGGGGCCGGGGAGACCCAGTACTTC.

The chain has TRBV11-3 and TRBJ2-3; D is perhaps TRBD2 (6 bases). Germline V lookup: CDR1 SGHNT, CDR2 YENEEA. The CDR3 totals 14 residues. The V end was cut by 5 bases, the J end by 2 bases, with 11 bases between. The CDR3 DNA reads as TGTGCCAGCAGCCTCGGGGGTCCCACAGATACGCAGTATTTT. This gives the protein CASSLGGPTDTQYF.

V is TRBV19 and J is TRBJ2-1; TRBD2 might be the D (5 bases). This CDR3 spans 15 amino acids. The germline gives CDR1 LNHDA, CDR2 SQIVND (reference sequence). The germline V and J ends were trimmed by 3 bases and 7 bases, with 16 bases remaining between them. The CDR3 reads CASSIGSVAKNEQFF. The CDR3 nucleotides are TGTGCCAGTAGTATTGGGAGTGTAGCGAAGAATGAGCAGTTCTTC.

The V call is TRBV18, the J call TRBJ2-3; no firm D call. CDR1 is KGHSH and CDR2 is LQKENI in the germline V gene. Trimming stripped 3 bases from V and 0 bases from J, with 10 bases between. This CDR3 has 15 residues. The CDR3 nucleotides read TGTGCCAGCTCACCGTGGCAGTCTAGCACAGATACGCAGTATTTT. It yields the protein CASSPWQSSTDTQYF.

This clone was counted only a few times. Relative to the germline gene, one junction end is altered; a read error may explain this. V gene TRBV28 combines with J gene TRBJ1-2; 8 bases fit TRBD1. From germline, CDR1 is MDHEN and CDR2 SYDVKM. The CDR3 loop spans 13 amino acids. CDR3: CATSLRGQGVYTF. The CDR3 region has the DNA TGTGCCACCAGTTTAAGAGGACAGGGAGTATACACCTTC.

The chain combines TRBV7-6 with TRBJ2-1; TRBD2 is a possible D gene (6 bases). Germline V lookup: CDR1 SGHVS, CDR2 FNYEAQ. V lost 4 bases to trimming and J lost 0 bases, with 16 bases between them. The CDR3 has 17 residues. In DNA form, the CDR3 reads TGTGCCAGCAGCTCCTTAGGCCTGGGAGGCTCCTACAATGAGCAGTTCTTC. Protein: CASSSLGLGGSYNEQFF.

The chain recombines TRBV3-1 (or the pseudogene TRBV3-2) with TRBJ2-1, with D perhaps matching TRBD2 (5 bases). Trimming pared 1 base from V and 1 base from J, leaving 11 bases between. Looked up from germline, CDR1 is LGHDT and CDR2 is YNNKEL (reference sequence). The CDR3 spans 16 residues. The DNA for the CDR3 is TGTGCCAGCAGCCAAGGTGTTAGCGTTTCCTACAATGAGCAGTTCTTC. As protein: CASSQGVSVSYNEQFF.

This clone was seen once. The chain links TRBV7-2 to TRBJ2-7; 10 nucleotides match TRBD2. This CDR3 contains 16 residues. V was pared by 2 bases and J by 7 bases, with 11 bases of the junction left unmatched. Germline CDR1 and CDR2: SGHTA and FQGNSA. The CDR3 reads CASSLRLAGVVGEQYF. The CDR3 nucleotides read TGTGCCAGCAGCTTAAGGCTAGCGGGAGTTGTAGGTGAGCAGTACTTC.

The V call is TRBV29-1, the J call TRBJ2-1; 10 positions match TRBD1. This CDR3 comprises 13 residues. V lost 7 bases and J lost 8; bases outside the gene matches: 8. Germline CDR1 reads SQVTM; CDR2 reads ANQGSEA. CDR3 DNA sequence: TGCAGCGGGGCGGGACAGGGGATCCATGAGCAGTTCTTC. It is translated as CSGAGQGIHEQFF.

This sequence joins TRBV10-2 and TRBJ1-5; TRBD1 agrees at 9 bases. The V and J ends lost 11 bases and 4 bases, in that order; junction bases with no gene match: 6. Germline V lookup: CDR1 WSHSY, CDR2 SAAADI. This CDR3 is built from 13 residues. The CDR3 loop is CAATGGGNQPQHF. The CDR3 bases are TGCGCCGCAACAGGGGGCGGAAATCAGCCCCAGCATTTT.

The CDR3 region is CASSYAGTSGAHNEQFF. CDR3 sequence (DNA): TGTGCCAGCAGTTACGCCGGGACTAGCGGGGCCCACAATGAGCAGTTCTTC. This sequence joins TRBV6-2 or TRBV6-3 and TRBJ2-1; TRBD2 agrees at 13 bases. With 2 bases clipped from V and 5 bases from J, the junction kept 6 bases outside the gene matches. The CDR3 has 17 amino acids. CDR1 is MNHEY and CDR2 is SVGEGT in the germline V gene.